Below, 16 T cell receptor beta chains from the same sample are listed, as sequenced in a study of Graves' ophthalmopathy and Graves' hyperthyroidism. Amplified material comprised TCR beta CDR3 regions derived from RNA transcripts. An opening RT-PCR round employed HTBI primers and preceded a second-round multiplex PCR. Each CDR3 protein gets one entry after TCRdb re-called the multiplex PCR reads with MiXCR. The profile shows 660,000 or so distinct CDR3 sequences, about 40% of them singletons. The specimen was peripheral blood. All receptors come from an adult man with Graves' ophthalmopathy.

This chain joins TRBV25-1 and TRBJ1-2; D remains ambiguous. The CDR3 loop spans 13 amino acids. Germline CDR1 is MGHDK and CDR2 is SYGVNS. V gave up 6 bases and J gave up 7 bases, with 15 bases separating them. CDR3 sequence reads: CASSQGRFGGYTF. Here the CDR3 DNA reads TGTGCCAGCAGCCAAGGCAGGTTTGGTGGCTACACCTTC.

This clonotype was observed many times. The chain has TRBV24-1 and TRBJ2-3, with D tentatively TRBD1 (7 bases). Trimming cost V 1 base and J 5 bases, with 15 bases left between them. The CDR3 length is 16 residues. The germline V gene has CDR1 KGHDR and CDR2 SFDVKD. CDR3 sequence: CATSDFAGQREDTQYF. Written as DNA, the CDR3 is TGTGCCACCAGTGATTTTGCGGGACAGCGCGAAGATACGCAGTATTTT.

At least ten counts were recorded for this clonotype. The chain uses TRBV29-1 and TRBJ2-7; D is perhaps TRBD1 or TRBD2 (5 bases each). The CDR3 extends over 17 amino acids. From germline, CDR1 is SQVTM and CDR2 ANQGSEA. The V gene lost 0 bases and the J gene lost 0 bases, with 18 bases spanning the gap. CDR3 in DNA: TGCAGCGTTGAAGATCGGCCCCGGGACGGAAGCTCCTACGAGCAGTACTTC. It encodes CSVEDRPRDGSSYEQYF.

Worth noting for this clonotype: A much larger clone lies one base from this, so it may be a read error. A read error is likely, as this CDR3 ends without the conserved phenylalanine or tryptophan. The chain carries TRBV7-8 and TRBJ1-2, with D maybe TRBD1 (6 bases). Germline values: CDR1 SGHVS, CDR2 FQNEAQ. The CDR3 sequence is 12 residues long. The V end lost 10 bases, the J end lost 8 bases, and 17 bases lay between the germline ends. The CDR3 protein is CATTSGAGGYTL. The CDR3 DNA is TGTGCCACCACTTCAGGGGCGGGGGGCTACACCCTC.

V usage is TRBV25-1 and J usage is TRBJ1-3; D possibly corresponds to TRBD1 (5 bases). Germline assignment: CDR1 MGHDK and CDR2 SYGVNS. Between the trimmed V and J ends, which lost 5 bases and 0 bases, there was a span of 8 bases. The CDR3 is 14 amino acids. The CDR3: CASSPGVSGNTIYF. In DNA, the CDR3 is TGTGCCAGCAGTCCGGGGGTCTCTGGAAACACCATATATTTT.

This clonotype was detected a few times. J is TRBJ2-7 and V is TRBV12-3 or TRBV12-4; TRBD1 matches 7 bases. V lost 6 bases to trimming and J lost 3 bases; unmatched junction nucleotides: 8. The CDR3 covers 14 residues. As DNA, the CDR3 is TGTGCCAGCAGCCCCGGGACAGAACACTACGAGCAGTACTTC. The encoded protein is CASSPGTEHYEQYF.

The genes are TRBV25-1 and TRBJ1-2; TRBD1 matches at 9 bases. The CDR3 runs 15 residues. The germline V gene has CDR1 MGHDK and CDR2 SYGVNS. The V segment lost 6 bases and the J segment 8 bases; nucleotides outside the gene matches: 13. DNA of the CDR3: TGTGCCAGCAGCCAAACCGGGACAGGGTACGGCGGCTACACCTTC. Translated: CASSQTGTGYGGYTF.

The V gene is TRBV10-3, the J gene TRBJ2-7, with TRBD1 identical over 10 bases. Germline CDR1 reads ENHRY; CDR2 reads SYGVKD. The CDR3 covers 14 residues. The V and J ends lost 4 bases and 3 bases, in that order; junction bases with no gene match: 3. Here the CDR3 reads CAISGDRGSYEQYF. CDR3 bases: TGTGCCATCAGTGGGGACAGGGGCAGCTACGAGCAGTACTTC.

J is TRBJ1-3 and V is TRBV10-3, with D possibly matching TRBD1 (5 bases). Per germline, CDR1 ENHRY and CDR2 SYGVKD. The CDR3 length is 14 residues. The V and J ends lost 5 bases and 4 bases respectively, with 12 bases between them. CDR3 region: CAISSGLAGNTIYF. The CDR3 coding sequence is TGTGCCATCAGTTCGGGACTAGCGGGAAACACCATATATTTT.

This chain connects TRBV25-1 to TRBJ2-5, with a weak D call TRBD1 (5 bases). Trimming removed 3 bases from V and 5 bases from J, with 10 bases in between. The CDR3 loop spans 13 amino acids. Germline assignment: CDR1 MGHDK and CDR2 SYGVNS. CDR3 DNA: TGTGCCAGCAGTGACGGCAGGGTGGAGACCCAGTACTTC. Translating it yields CASSDGRVETQYF.

This chain connects TRBV14 to TRBJ2-5; D unresolved. Germline-derived CDR1 and CDR2 are SGHDN and FVKESK. Trimming took off 1 base at V and 3 bases at J, with 9 bases between the two ends. The CDR3 consists of 14 residues. The CDR3: CASSQVGAKETQYF. The CDR3 DNA is TGTGCCAGCAGCCAAGTCGGTGCAAAAGAGACCCAGTACTTC.

Note on this clonotype: Sequence at one end of the junction differs from germline and may be a read error. The chain links TRBV4-3 to TRBJ1-5; D is unresolved. Germline V CDR1 and CDR2: LGHNA, YSLEER. The CDR3 loop spans 15 amino acids. The CDR3 sequence is CASSQAWNSNQLQHF. The CDR3 region has the DNA TGCGCCAGCAGCCAAGCTTGGAATAGCAATCAGCTCCAGCATTTT.

The V call is TRBV7-8, the J call TRBJ1-1; 7 nucleotides match TRBD1. This CDR3 contains 15 residues. V trimming: 5 bases; J trimming: 5 bases; junction bases outside the gene matches: 11. Germline V CDR1 and CDR2: SGHVS, FQNEAQ. The CDR3 region is CASSQVGQFGTEAFF. The DNA for the CDR3 is TGTGCCAGCAGCCAAGTGGGACAGTTCGGGACTGAAGCTTTCTTT.

This chain links TRBV27 with TRBJ2-7; TRBD1 matches 7 bases. V dropped 5 bases and J dropped 4; count of bases not matched to a gene: 5. Germline loops: CDR1 MNHEY, CDR2 SMNVEV (reference sequence). The CDR3 has 13 amino acids. The CDR3 sequence is CASSRRDRYEQYF. The CDR3 DNA is TGTGCCAGCAGTCGCAGGGACAGATACGAGCAGTACTTC.

The sample holds one count of this clonotype. The chain employs TRBV7-8 and TRBJ2-5; weak D call: TRBD1 (6 bases). Per germline, CDR1 SGHVS and CDR2 FQNEAQ. V lost 8 bases and J 0 bases, leaving 10 bases between the germline ends. This CDR3 has 13 residues. The CDR3 sequence is CASRTGNQETQYF. DNA of the CDR3: TGTGCCAGCCGCACAGGGAACCAAGAGACCCAGTACTTC.

A note on this clonotype: This may be a read error, as it is one base from a much larger clone. This sequence joins TRBV20-1 and TRBJ1-2; D possibly corresponds to TRBD1 (6 bases). Germline CDR1 DFQATT, CDR2 SNEGSKA (reference sequence). V lost 5 bases and J lost 6, with 16 bases in between. The length of the CDR3 is 13 residues. The DNA of the CDR3 is TGCAGTGCTCGTATACAGGGTCTTAATGGCTACACCTTC. Protein sequence: CSARIQGLNGYTF.